The clone carrying this TCR beta chain was observed a few times. CDR3 length: 10 residues. Germline V CDR1 and CDR2: SQVTM, ANQGSEA. The V end lost 3 bases, the J end lost 11 bases, and 10 bases lay between the germline ends. This entry comes from a study of T-cell memory formation after mild COVID-19. Study-level information: There were largely donor-specific TCR clusters.

The TCR alpha and TCR beta cDNA libraries, bearing sample barcodes and UMIs, were generated by 5'RACE using constant-segment primers. TCRdb passed the 5' RACE reads through MiXCR, listing each CDR3 protein once. The sample contains some 120,000 distinct CDR3 sequences, less than 6.5% of which appear only once. Sequenced: PBMCs or a T cell subset sorted from them (not recorded which). The clonotype was recovered from an adult woman who had mild COVID-19 (a few samples of this study predate the infection). Cell type and time point are not known. The chain is built from TRBV29-1 and TRBJ1-1; perhaps TRBD1 as D (6 bases). CDR3 coding DNA: TGCAGCGTTGAGAGAGGGGGGGCTTTCTTT. Translating it yields CSVERGGAFF. The whole variable domain, remainder taken from reference TRBV29-1 and TRBJ1-1, is SAVISQKPSRDICQRGTSLTIQCQVDSQVTMMFWYRQQPGQSLTLIATANQGSEATYESGFVIDKFPISRPNLTFSTLTVSNMSPEDSSIYLCSVERGGAFFGQGTRLTVV.